The entry below describes one T cell receptor beta chain. The germline gives CDR1 SEHNR, CDR2 FQNEAQ (reference sequence). Trimming shortened V by 7 bases and J by 1 base, and 13 bases separated the two germline ends. This CDR3 has 15 residues. These data come from a study of graft-versus-host responses after intestinal transplantation. Sequenced by immunoSEQ multiplex PCR; TCRdb stores in-frame clones only, minus some. The sample comprises more than 25,000 clones, 80% to 95% of which are singletons, and around 0.53% rests with the top ten. This receptor was taken from a human patient who received an intestinal transplant, so some T cells may come from the graft donor. The specimen was PBMCs, collected 18 days after transplant. The J gene is TRBJ2-2, the V gene TRBV7-9; D not certain. The CDR3 sequence: CASTPKAGNTGELFF. The CDR3 DNA is TGTGCCAGCACCCCCAAAGCAGGGAACACCGGGGAGCTGTTTTTT.